This TCR beta chain was observed in a study of blood T cell repertoires in COVID-19. Across the whole study: Sites in the United States, Italy and Spain provided acute and convalescent COVID-19 samples. PBMCs, B-cell-depleted T cells, or T cells were the source of the cDNA or gDNA that made up the material.

Per the original methods: Scientists estimated how many nucleated cells there were by amplifying reference gene primers. TCRdb's table, derived via immunoSEQ multiplex PCR, lists solely in-frame clones and lacks some. Clone size and the V and J calls come from that table; the DNA yielded D and trimming. The sample has approximately 290,000 clones, about 85% seen once. While infection was still active, Seattle patients were enrolled and then followed longitudinally. This receptor was obtained from a human donor with COVID-19, enrolled during active disease. The donor label of this sample is uncertain. Sequenced input: peripheral blood.

CDR3 sequence (DNA): TGTGCCAGCAGCTTCCCGTTGGGACAGGGGAAAGAGACCCAGTACTTC. As protein: CASSFPLGQGKETQYF. This chain joins TRBV5-4 and TRBJ2-5, with TRBD1 matching over 10 bases. The V gene's germline CDR1 is SGHNT and CDR2 YYREEE (reference sequence). The CDR3 runs 16 residues. V shed 2 bases, J shed 3 bases, and the junction held 7 bases outside the gene matches.